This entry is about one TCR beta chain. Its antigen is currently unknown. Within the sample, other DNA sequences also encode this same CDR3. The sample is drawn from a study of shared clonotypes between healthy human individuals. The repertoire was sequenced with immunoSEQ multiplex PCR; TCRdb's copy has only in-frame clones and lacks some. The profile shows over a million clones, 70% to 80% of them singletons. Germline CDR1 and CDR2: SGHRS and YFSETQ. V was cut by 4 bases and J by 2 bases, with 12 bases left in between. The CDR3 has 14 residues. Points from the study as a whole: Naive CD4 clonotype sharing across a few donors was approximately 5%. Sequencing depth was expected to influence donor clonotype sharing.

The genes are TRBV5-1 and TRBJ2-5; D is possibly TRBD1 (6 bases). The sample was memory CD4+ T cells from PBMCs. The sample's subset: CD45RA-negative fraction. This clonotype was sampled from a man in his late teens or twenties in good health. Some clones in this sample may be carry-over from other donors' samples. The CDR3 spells CASSLQGQQETQYF. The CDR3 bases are TGCGCCAGCAGCCTCCAAGGACAGCAAGAGACCCAGTACTTC.